The 25 T cell receptor beta chains below come from one sample, sequenced in a study of regulatory T cells in long-lasting Graves disease. Time point described: newly diagnosed GD, antithyroid drugs for less than 3 months. The TCR library was made from RNA extracted from PBMCs. In building TCR beta libraries, iRepertoire HTBI primers were used together with Arm-PCR of CDR3 regions. Using its own MiXCR run on the multiplex PCR reads, TCRdb lists one record per CDR3 protein. The sample shows roughly 430,000 distinct CDR3 sequences, around 17% of them seen only once. These data are also associated with another study on T cells in Graves' hyperthyroidism and ophthalmopathy.

The specimen was peripheral blood mononuclear cells (PBMCs), collected at new diagnosis, from a patient treated with antithyroid drugs. These TCRs come from a woman aged 25 to 45 with Graves disease.

This clonotype was seen more than once but under ten times. This chain connects TRBV6-5 to TRBJ1-4; D is possibly TRBD1 (5 bases). V lost 0 bases and J lost 5, with 10 bases in between. The CDR3 spans 15 residues. Germline CDR1 MNHEY, CDR2 SVGAGI. The CDR3 sequence: CASSYSGRENEKLFF. For the CDR3, the DNA is TGTGCCAGCAGTTACTCGGGCAGGGAAAATGAAAAACTGTTTTTT.

In this sample, this clonotype turned up many times. The chain combines TRBV28 with TRBJ2-1; no clear D. CDR1 and CDR2 from the germline V gene are MDHEN and SYDVKM. The CDR3 runs to 14 residues. V was shortened by 2 bases and J by 5 bases, with 10 bases between the two germline ends. The CDR3: CASSLVYDDNEQFF. The CDR3 nucleotides are TGTGCCAGCAGTTTAGTGTACGACGACAATGAGCAGTTCTTC.

The J gene is TRBJ2-3, the V gene TRBV6-5; 7 bases map to TRBD1. The germline V gene has CDR1 MNHEY and CDR2 SVGAGI. V shed 4 bases and J 6 bases; nucleotides not matched to a gene: 4. The CDR3 consists of 13 residues. The CDR3 sequence: CASSFGTADTQYF. As DNA, the CDR3 is TGTGCCAGCAGTTTCGGGACAGCCGATACGCAGTATTTT.

This clonotype was seen many times. The CDR3 DNA follows: TGCGCCAGCAACGCCGGTCTGCTGCGAACAAGCGACAATGAGCAGTTCTTC. Its translation: CASNAGLLRTSDNEQFF. The rearrangement links TRBV5-1 to TRBJ2-1; no definite D call. The CDR3 runs 17 residues. Looked up from germline, CDR1 is SGHRS and CDR2 is YFSETQ. The V gene lost 6 bases and the J gene lost 5 bases, with 24 bases spanning the gap.

The chain is built from TRBV12-3 or TRBV12-4 and TRBJ1-2; 8 nucleotides agree with TRBD1. This CDR3 contains 17 residues. V lost 6 bases to trimming and J lost 1 base; unmatched junction nucleotides: 13. The CDR3 nucleotides read TGTGCCAGCAGCAATACCGCGACAGGGGCAAATAACTATGGCTACACCTTC. It translates to CASSNTATGANNYGYTF.

V is TRBV4-2 and J is TRBJ2-7, with D perhaps TRBD1 (6 bases). Per germline, CDR1 LGHNA and CDR2 YNFKEQ. The CDR3 contains 15 residues. V lost 1 base and J lost 2, with 12 bases in between. CDR3 coding DNA: TGTGCCAGCAGCCAAGGAGGGGGTACGACCTACGAGCAGTACTTC. This codes for CASSQGGGTTYEQYF.

This clonotype showed up many times. The DNA of the CDR3 is TGTGCCAGCAGTTACGAGGGACGGGGCACCGGGGAGCTGTTTTTT. Translating gives CASSYEGRGTGELFF. This chain connects TRBV6-5 to TRBJ2-2; D is tentatively TRBD1 or TRBD2 (5 bases each). The length of the CDR3 is 15 residues. Germline V CDR1 and CDR2: MNHEY, SVGAGI. The V end was cut by 2 bases, the J end by 4 bases, with 11 bases between.

A word on this clonotype: It may be a read error: a sequence one base away is much more abundant. This rearrangement joins TRBV28 to TRBJ2-3; D gene uncertain. Germline V gives CDR1 MDHEN, CDR2 SYDVKM. This CDR3 contains 12 residues. The CDR3 loop reads CVSSFRLFTQYF. The DNA for the CDR3 is TGTGTCAGCAGTTTCCGCCTATTTACGCAGTATTTT. The variable domain in full, completed from reference TRBV28 and TRBJ2-3, reads DVKVTQSSRYLVKRTGEKVFLECVQDMDHENMFWYRQDPGLGLRLIYFSYDVKMKEKGDIPEGYSVSREKKERFSLILESASTNQTSMYLCVSSFRLFTQYFGPGTRLTVL.

Many counts were recorded for this clonotype. The chain is built from TRBV7-6 and TRBJ2-3; D is unresolved. The V gene lost 3 bases and the J gene lost 5 bases, with 6 bases spanning the gap. The CDR3 consists of 12 residues. CDR1 is SGHVS, CDR2 FNYEAQ, per germline. The CDR3 sequence: CASSLGVDTQYF. The DNA of the CDR3 is TGTGCCAGCAGCTTGGGTGTAGATACGCAGTATTTT. Using reference TRBV7-6 and TRBJ2-3 for the parts outside the CDR3, the full variable domain is GAGVSQSPRYKVTKRGQDVALRCDPISGHVSLYWYRQALGQGPEFLTYFNYEAQQDKSGLPNDRFSAERPEGSISTLTIQRTEQRDSAMYRCASSLGVDTQYFGPGTRLTVL.

This clonotype showed up many times. This chain joins TRBV30 and TRBJ1-1; D perhaps matches TRBD1 (5 bases). The CDR3 runs 12 residues. V shed 3 bases and J shed 1 base, with 6 bases lying between them. The germline V gene encodes CDR1 GTSNPN and CDR2 SVGIG (reference sequence). CDR3 loop: CAWRTENTEAFF. CDR3 bases: TGTGCCTGGAGGACAGAGAACACTGAAGCTTTCTTT.

This clonotype was seen repeatedly, ten times or more. CDR3 sequence: CAIRSGTGDYEQYF. The DNA for the CDR3 is TGTGCCATCCGATCCGGGACAGGGGATTACGAGCAGTACTTC. The chain has TRBV10-3 and TRBJ2-7; 10 nucleotides align to TRBD1. CDR1 is ENHRY, CDR2 SYGVKD, per germline. This CDR3 contains 14 residues. J lost 4 bases, V lost 8 bases, and 8 bases had no gene match.

The chain carries TRBV10-3 and TRBJ1-4; tentatively, D is TRBD1 (5 bases). Trimming removed 8 bases from V and 8 bases from J, with 12 bases in between. CDR3 length: 12 residues. CDR1 ENHRY and CDR2 SYGVKD come from the germline V gene. CDR3 DNA: TGTGCCATCGGGGAGGGGTCGGAAAAACTGTTTTTT. As protein: CAIGEGSEKLFF.

The sample holds many counts of this clonotype. This chain uses TRBV20-1 with TRBJ2-3; D remains ambiguous. The CDR3 is 17 residues long. Deletions cut 0 bases from V and 0 bases from J, with 16 bases between. Germline assignment: CDR1 DFQATT and CDR2 SNEGSKA (reference sequence). CDR3 protein: CSARDWRLAASTDTQYF. The DNA of the CDR3 is TGCAGTGCTAGAGATTGGCGGTTAGCAGCTAGCACAGATACGCAGTATTTT.

This clonotype was detected many times. This rearrangement joins TRBV28 to TRBJ2-1; 8 bases line up with TRBD2. Germline V CDR1 and CDR2: MDHEN, SYDVKM. The CDR3 contains 16 residues. V gave up 3 bases and J gave up 3 bases; unmatched junction bases: 7. Here the CDR3 reads CASSLAAGDGYNEQFF. The CDR3 DNA reads as TGTGCCAGCAGTTTGGCAGCGGGAGATGGCTACAATGAGCAGTTCTTC.

This clonotype was seen more than once but under ten times. The CDR3: CSVEDRLAVYTGELFF. The CDR3 DNA reads TGCAGCGTTGAAGATCGACTAGCGGTCTACACCGGGGAGCTGTTTTTT. The chain employs TRBV29-1 and TRBJ2-2, with 9 bases lining up with TRBD2. Germline CDR1 reads SQVTM; CDR2 reads ANQGSEA. V was clipped by 0 bases and J by 3 bases; unmatched bases: 5. The CDR3 has 16 amino acids.

This clonotype was seen repeatedly, ten times or more. A much larger clone lies a single base off, so this may be a read error. The chain couples TRBV6-2 or TRBV6-3 to TRBJ2-1; TRBD2 is a possible D gene (5 bases). This CDR3 comprises 13 residues. V lost 2 bases to trimming and J lost 3 bases, with 5 bases between them. Germline values: CDR1 MNHEY, CDR2 SVGEGT. The CDR3 sequence: CASSYRDYNEQFF. As DNA, the CDR3 is TGTGCCAGCAGTTACCGGGACTACAATGAGCAGTTCTTC.

Regarding this clonotype: One junction end does not reproduce the germline sequence, and a read error may be involved. The V call is TRBV27, the J call TRBJ2-4, with 8 nucleotides matching TRBD1. The CDR3 spans 13 residues. In germline, CDR1 is MNHEY, CDR2 SMNVEV (reference sequence). As DNA, the CDR3 is TGTGCCAGCGGTTTGACAGGGGAAAACATTCAGTACTTC. Its protein is CASGLTGENIQYF.

This clonotype was found many times. J is TRBJ1-6 and V is TRBV28; weak D call: TRBD1 (5 bases). The CDR3 is 15 residues long. Germline V gene lookup returns CDR1 MDHEN and CDR2 SYDVKM. Trimming left V 4 bases short and J 8 bases short, with 15 bases between. The CDR3 bases are TGTGCCAGCAGTTCCCAGGGACGGTGGGATTCACCCCTCCACTTT. Translated, it gives CASSSQGRWDSPLHF.

At least ten counts were recorded for this clonotype. The V call is TRBV20-1, the J call TRBJ2-5, with D possibly matching TRBD2 (5 bases). The ends were cut back, 3 bases at V and 5 bases at J, with 10 bases in the middle. This CDR3 spans 12 amino acids. Germline values: CDR1 DFQATT, CDR2 SNEGSKA (reference sequence). The CDR3 spells CSASAREETQYF. The DNA of the CDR3 is TGCAGTGCTAGTGCGAGGGAGGAGACCCAGTACTTC.

V gene TRBV5-8 combines with J gene TRBJ2-1; the match to TRBD2 covers 7 bases. Looked up from germline, CDR1 is SGHTS and CDR2 is YDEGEE. V was pared by 4 bases and J by 8 bases, with 12 bases of the junction left unmatched. The CDR3 extends over 15 amino acids. CDR3 DNA: TGTGCCAGCAGCCCACTGATAGGGGCGGGGGATGAGCAGTTCTTC. Protein: CASSPLIGAGDEQFF.

This clonotype came up many times. The chain links TRBV24-1 to TRBJ2-1; D is unclear. The V and J ends lost 4 bases and 5 bases respectively, with 14 bases between them. Germline V gene sequence: CDR1 KGHDR, CDR2 SFDVKD. CDR3 length equals 15 residues. The CDR3, as DNA: TGTGCCACCAGTGAATTTGAAGCGCCCCACAATGAGCAGTTCTTC. Translating it yields CATSEFEAPHNEQFF.

About this clonotype itself: A read error is possible here, since a much larger clone lies one base away. V and J are TRBV13 and TRBJ1-6; D possibly corresponds to TRBD1 (5 bases). Germline V lookup: CDR1 PRHDT, CDR2 FYEKMQ (reference sequence). This CDR3 comprises 14 residues. The CDR3 loop reads CAGSLQESNSPLHF. In nucleotides, the CDR3 is TGTGCCGGCAGCTTACAGGAAAGTAATTCACCCCTCCACTTT.

The V and J genes are TRBV3-1 and TRBJ2-5, with D possibly TRBD2 on 5 matching bases. Trimming took off 2 bases at V and 7 bases at J, with 17 bases between the two ends. The CDR3 is made up of 15 amino acids. CDR1 is LGHDT, CDR2 YNNKEL, per germline (reference sequence). The CDR3 here is CASSQFSETWGTQYF. Here the CDR3 DNA reads TGTGCCAGCAGCCAATTTAGCGAAACCTGGGGGACCCAGTACTTC.

This clonotype was observed many times. The chain is built from TRBV3-1 and TRBJ2-3; TRBD2 aligns across 9 bases. V lost 4 bases, J lost 1 base, and 3 bases stayed unmatched. The germline V gene encodes CDR1 LGHDT and CDR2 YNNKEL (reference sequence). This CDR3 is built from 15 residues. The CDR3 DNA follows: TGTGCCAGCAGCCCAATAGCGGGAGGCACAGATACGCAGTATTTT. This translates into CASSPIAGGTDTQYF.

This clonotype has at least ten counts. The chain combines TRBV6-1 with TRBJ2-3; tentatively, D is TRBD2 (6 bases). Germline CDR1 reads MNHNS; CDR2 reads SASEGT. Trimming removed 2 bases from V and 1 base from J, with 10 bases in between. The CDR3 sequence is 15 residues long. CDR3 bases: TGTGCCAGCAGTGAATTGGGCGGGGGCACAGATACGCAGTATTTT. This encodes CASSELGGGTDTQYF.